A selection of T cell receptor beta chains follows, all from one sample in a study of blood T cell repertoires in COVID-19. The method was immunoSEQ multiplex PCR; TCRdb's version includes in-frame clones alone and lacks a portion of them. Here the sample spans under 45,000 clones, 80% being singletons. The specimen sequenced was peripheral blood. Receptor source: a man aged 80 or over with acute or convalescent COVID-19. Each CDR3 is given with its conserved first and last residue. Each record gives: D gene, clone size, J gene, V gene, CDR3 protein, CDR3 DNA. D genes are given only for firm matches. Size values are once, few and many counts, or a class for expanded clones, and some rows have none.

- - TRBJ1-1 TRBV6-5 CASTLGVNTEAFF TGTGCCAGCACCCTAGGGGTGAACACTGAAGCTTTCTTT
- - TRBJ2-1 TRBV4-2 CASSQDLRQRHSSYNEQFF TGTGCCAGCAGCCAAGATCTTCGGCAGCGGCATAGCTCCTACAATGAGCAGTTCTTC
- - TRBJ1-6 TRBV27 CASMLSGQSYNSPLHF TGTGCCAGCATGCTATCAGGACAGTCCTATAATTCACCCCTCCACTTT
TRBD1 few TRBJ1-5 TRBV7-2 CASSLAPGQGGYSNQPQHF TGTGCCAGCAGCTTAGCCCCGGGACAGGGGGGATATAGCAATCAGCCCCAGCATTTT
- - TRBJ2-7 TRBV11-3 CASSLGGSPGNEQYF TGTGCCAGCAGCTTAGGAGGCTCACCGGGGAACGAGCAGTACTTC
TRBD1 - TRBJ2-5 TRBV5-1 CASSSRGQRKETQYF TGCGCCAGCAGCTCCCGGGGACAGCGGAAAGAGACCCAGTACTTC
TRBD2 - TRBJ2-7 TRBV4-3 CASSQDSSGGYYEQYF TGCGCCAGCAGCCAAGATAGTAGCGGGGGTTACTACGAGCAGTACTTC
TRBD2 - TRBJ2-1 TRBV5-5 CASRPLAGGFDEQFF TGTGCCAGCAGACCGCTAGCGGGGGGGTTCGATGAGCAGTTCTTC
- few TRBJ2-7 TRBV14 CASSFFSAGEQYF TGTGCCAGCAGTTTTTTCTCGGCGGGGGAGCAGTACTTC
TRBD1 - TRBJ2-5 TRBV3-1/TRBV3-2 CASSQAGGYQETQYF TGTGCCAGCAGCCAAGCAGGGGGCTACCAAGAGACCCAGTACTTC
- - TRBJ1-2 TRBV9 CASSVAVGDSNYGYTF TGTGCCAGCAGCGTAGCGGTCGGGGACTCGAACTATGGCTACACCTTC
- - TRBJ1-2 TRBV7-2 CASSSRGRSYGYTF TGTGCCAGCAGCTCGCGGGGACGTAGCTATGGCTACACCTTC
- - TRBJ2-7 TRBV15 CATSRGGTGSSYEQYF TGTGCCACCAGCAGAGGAGGTACAGGGAGCTCCTACGAGCAGTACTTC
- - TRBJ2-5 TRBV2 CASRDLEGTQYF TGTGCCAGCAGGGACCTAGAGGGGACCCAGTACTTC
- - TRBJ2-2 TRBV10-3 CAIKGGSNTGELFF TGTGCCATCAAAGGGGGATCGAACACCGGGGAGCTGTTTTTT
- - TRBJ2-7 TRBV7-2 CASSLSPSYEQYF TGTGCCAGCAGCTTATCTCCCTCCTACGAGCAGTACTTC
- - TRBJ2-5 TRBV7-9 CASSDTTQETQYF TGTGCCAGCAGCGACACCACCCAGGAGACCCAGTACTTC
TRBD1 - TRBJ2-7 TRBV3-1/TRBV3-2 CASSIYRGTYEQYF TGTGCCAGCAGCATATACAGGGGGACCTACGAGCAGTACTTC
TRBD2 - TRBJ2-2 TRBV2 CASSFGLGYTGELFF TGTGCCAGCAGCTTCGGACTAGGTTACACCGGGGAGCTGTTTTTT
TRBD2 - TRBJ2-7 TRBV5-1 CASSLGTSGYEQYF TGCGCCAGCAGCTTGGGGACTAGCGGCTACGAGCAGTACTTC
TRBD2 - TRBJ2-7 TRBV4-3 CASSQDVVAGAYEQYF TGCGCCAGCAGCCAAGACGTGGTAGCGGGAGCCTACGAGCAGTACTTC
TRBD1 - TRBJ2-2 TRBV5-1 CASSLVAQGAAGELFF TGCGCCAGCAGCTTGGTCGCACAGGGGGCCGCCGGGGAGCTGTTTTTT
- - TRBJ1-5 TRBV2 CASREGLANQPQHF TGTGCCAGCAGGGAGGGACTGGCGAATCAGCCCCAGCATTTT
- - TRBJ1-2 TRBV7-2 CASSRQVHYGYTF TGTGCCAGCAGCCGACAGGTGCACTATGGCTACACCTTC
TRBD1 medium-sized TRBJ1-2 TRBV6-5 CASSSGGDGYTF TGTGCCAGCAGTTCAGGGGGCGACGGCTACACCTTC
TRBD1 once TRBJ1-2 TRBV7-2 CASSLQGAEGYTF TGTGCCAGCAGCTTACAGGGGGCGGAAGGCTACACCTTC
TRBD1 - TRBJ2-7 TRBV28 CASIGGQGAHKSSYEQYF TGTGCCAGCATCGGAGGACAGGGGGCGCATAAGAGCTCCTACGAGCAGTACTTC
TRBD1 - TRBJ1-2 TRBV28 CASRLPGGPEGYTF TGTGCCAGCAGACTTCCAGGGGGCCCAGAAGGCTACACCTTC
- - TRBJ1-1 TRBV9 CASSEGTTGRGNTEAFF TGTGCCAGCAGCGAGGGGACAACAGGGAGGGGCAACACTGAAGCTTTCTTT
TRBD1 - TRBJ2-6 TRBV29-1 CSVKAGGGGANVLTF TGCAGCGTTAAGGCAGGGGGTGGTGGGGCCAACGTCCTGACTTTC
TRBD2 - TRBJ2-2 TRBV9 CASSVSSGGMNTGELFF TGTGCCAGCAGCGTTTCTAGCGGGGGGATGAACACCGGGGAGCTGTTTTTT
TRBD1 - TRBJ1-4 TRBV30 CACHVGTGQEKLFF TGTGCCTGCCATGTGGGGACAGGGCAGGAAAAACTGTTTTTT
TRBD2 - TRBJ2-2 TRBV15 CPTSRDGGGAVTGELFF TGCCCCACCAGCAGAGACGGCGGGGGGGCTGTCACCGGGGAGCTGTTTTTT
- - TRBJ2-1 TRBV5-6 CASSLGQIYNEQFF TGTGCCAGCAGCTTGGGACAGATCTACAATGAGCAGTTCTTC
TRBD1 - TRBJ1-1 TRBV5-5 CASSLSTGVNTEAFF TGTGCCAGCAGTCTCTCGACAGGGGTGAACACTGAAGCTTTCTTT
TRBD2 - TRBJ2-2 TRBV7-2 CASSHRTSGVNTGELFF TGTGCCAGCAGCCATCGGACTAGCGGGGTGAACACCGGGGAGCTGTTTTTT
- large TRBJ1-5 TRBV28 CASSLRQINQPQHF TGTGCCAGCAGTCTACGACAGATTAATCAGCCCCAGCATTTT
TRBD1 - TRBJ2-2 TRBV9 CASSPRTGLTGELFF TGTGCCAGCAGCCCGCGGACAGGGCTCACCGGGGAGCTGTTTTTT
TRBD2 - TRBJ2-1 TRBV19 CASRSTGGDDKFF TGTGCCAGTAGATCGACGGGGGGGGACGACAAGTTCTTC
TRBD2 - TRBJ2-1 TRBV30 CAWRAGGPNEQFF TGTGCCTGGAGGGCGGGAGGGCCGAATGAGCAGTTCTTC
- - TRBJ1-2 TRBV4-1 CASSQEWWAGGVYGYTF TGCGCCAGCAGCCAAGAGTGGTGGGCGGGGGGCGTCTATGGCTACACCTTC
TRBD2 few TRBJ2-2 TRBV29-1 CSGSGENTGELFF TGCAGCGGTAGCGGGGAGAACACCGGGGAGCTGTTTTTT
TRBD2 - TRBJ2-3 TRBV7-8 CASSPALAGGLPDTQYF TGTGCCAGCAGCCCCGCGCTAGCGGGGGGTTTACCAGATACGCAGTATTTT